This record concerns one T cell receptor (beta chain) sequence. This sample was included in a study of blood T cell repertoires in COVID-19. On the study more broadly: Both acute and convalescent COVID-19 samples were obtained from the United States, Italy and Spain.

Some clones are missing from TCRdb's copy, which holds only in-frame ones; the method was immunoSEQ multiplex PCR. The sample lists roughly 74,000 clones, about 91% occurring once. Germline trimming cut 1 base from V and 2 bases from J; bases unmatched to any gene: 4. Germline V gene data show CDR1 as SGHTA and CDR2 as FQGNSA. This CDR3 contains 15 residues. V and J are TRBV7-2 and TRBJ2-7, with 8 bases lining up with TRBD2. The TCR originated in a woman aged 80 or over with active or convalescent COVID-19. The sequenced sample was peripheral blood. CDR3 DNA: TGTGCCAGCAGCTTAGGGTCTAGCGGGCCCTACGAGCAGTACTTC. As protein: CASSLGSSGPYEQYF. The variable domain in full, completed from reference TRBV7-2 and TRBJ2-7, reads GAGVSQSPSNKVTEKGKDVELRCDPISGHTALYWYRQSLGQGLEFLIYFQGNSAPDKSGLPSDRFSAERTGGSVSTLTIQRTQQEDSAVYLCASSLGSSGPYEQYFGPGTRLTVT.